This entry features one T cell receptor (beta chain) sequence. Method: immunoSEQ multiplex PCR; TCRdb's copy keeps in-frame clones and lacks some. This sample yields about 400,000 clones, of which over 75% are seen a single time; about 3% belongs to the top ten. This sample was taken from a study of blood T cell repertoires in COVID-19. The CDR3 is made up of 18 amino acids. The germline CDR1 and CDR2 sequences are MGHRA and YSYEKL. Trimming removed 0 bases from V and 2 bases from J, with 17 bases in between. This receptor was obtained from a woman aged 25-40 years who had recovered from COVID-19. The sequenced sample was PBMCs or T cells enriched from blood (not recorded which). The chain carries TRBV4-1 and TRBJ2-1; D is perhaps TRBD2 (6 bases). Written as DNA, the CDR3 is TGCGCCAGCAGCCAAGATTTACTAGCTCACCCGACCTACAATGAGCAGTTCTTC. As protein: CASSQDLLAHPTYNEQFF.